This T cell receptor beta chain was observed in a study of post-analysis software for immune sequencing data. The study's findings and limits: Roughly 5 TRBV segments, TRBV5-6, TRBV5-1 and TRBV20-1 among them, were found more frequent in patients than controls.

Every TCR beta cDNA library bore unique molecular identifiers. TCRdb re-derived calls from the PCR reads in MiXCR, one entry per CDR3 protein. The sample has some 800,000 distinct CDR3 sequences; about half are singletons. On this clonotype itself: Its specificity is not known.

Germline V lookup: CDR1 ENHRY, CDR2 SYGVKD. The CDR3 is 16 amino acids. The sample comprised blood. The source of this sequence is a girl aged 10 to 17 with multiple sclerosis. The chain employs TRBV10-3 and TRBJ2-4, with D perhaps TRBD1 or TRBD2 (5 bases each). TRBJ2-5 matches the DNA end more closely, so the J call is doubtful. The CDR3 DNA reads TGTGCCATCAGTGGAGGGACGGCCACCGCAAGAGAGACCCAGTACTTC. Its protein is CAISGGTATARETQYF.